Below are 23 T cell receptor beta chains sequenced from a single sample in a study of OX40 agonist ivuxolimab in advanced cancers. Some clones are missing from TCRdb's copy, which holds only in-frame ones; the method was immunoSEQ multiplex PCR. The sample includes roughly 26,000 clones, 88% of them seen just once. Sample: CD4+ or CD8+ T cells sorted from blood, taken in a trial of the OX40 agonist ivuxolimab. Source of these receptors: an adult with an advanced solid tumor such as melanoma, head and neck, liver or kidney cancer.

V usage is TRBV13 and J usage is TRBJ2-7, with TRBD1 identical over 8 bases. After removal of 4 bases from V and 7 bases from J, the junction contained 12 bases not matched to a gene. CDR3 length equals 15 residues. The V gene's germline CDR1 is PRHDT and CDR2 FYEKMQ (reference sequence). The chain's CDR3 is CASSSWETGAGEQYF. DNA for the CDR3: TGTGCCAGCAGCTCCTGGGAGACAGGGGCTGGGGAGCAGTACTTC.

This clone was detected once. The rearrangement uses TRBV9 and TRBJ1-6; TRBD1 matches at 7 bases. Germline V gene lookup returns CDR1 SGDLS and CDR2 YYNGEE. V was clipped by 0 bases and J by 4 bases; unmatched bases: 7. The CDR3 totals 17 residues. The DNA for the CDR3 is TGTGCCAGCAGCGTAGGTTCAGGGGGAATGTATAATTCACCCCTCCACTTT. Translated, it gives CASSVGSGGMYNSPLHF.

J is TRBJ1-1 and V is TRBV27; D might be TRBD1 (5 bases). CDR3 length equals 14 residues. V was shortened by 3 bases and J by 0 bases, with 8 bases between the two germline ends. Germline V CDR1 and CDR2: MNHEY, SMNVEV (reference sequence). The CDR3 protein is CASSFGALNTEAFF. CDR3 bases: TGTGCCAGCAGTTTTGGGGCGTTGAACACTGAAGCTTTCTTT.

This chain connects TRBV28 to TRBJ1-2; D is undetermined. CDR1 is MDHEN and CDR2 is SYDVKM in the germline V gene. V lost 7 bases and J lost 6, with 18 bases in between. This CDR3 has 14 residues. The CDR3 loop reads CASTPPVLGHGYTF. The CDR3 DNA follows: TGTGCCAGCACCCCCCCGGTCCTTGGGCATGGCTACACCTTC.

V is TRBV19 and J is TRBJ1-5; no definite D call. Between the trimmed V and J ends, which lost 1 base and 4 bases, there was a span of 11 bases. Germline V gives CDR1 LNHDA, CDR2 SQIVND (reference sequence). The length of the CDR3 is 15 residues. The chain's CDR3 is CASSIGAASNQPQHF. CDR3 DNA sequence: TGTGCCAGTAGTATAGGGGCAGCGTCTAATCAGCCCCAGCATTTT. Full variable domain (remainder filled in from reference TRBV19 and TRBJ1-5): DGGITQSPKYLFRKEGQNVTLSCEQNLNHDAMYWYRQDPGQGLRLIYYSQIVNDFQKGDIAEGYSVSREKKESFPLTVTSAQKNPTAFYLCASSIGAASNQPQHFGDGTRLSIL.

CDR3 nucleotides: TGTGCCAGCAGCTTGGCATATGAAGCTTTCTTT. Encoded protein: CASSLAYEAFF. The V and J genes are TRBV5-8 and TRBJ1-1; D uncertain. The CDR3 is made up of 11 amino acids. With 0 bases removed from V and 7 bases from J, the gap between germline ends came to 4 bases. The germline gives CDR1 SGHTS, CDR2 YDEGEE. Filled out from reference TRBV5-8 and TRBJ1-1, the complete variable domain reads EAGVTQSPTHLIKTRGQQATLRCSPISGHTSVYWYQQALGLGLQFLLWYDEGEERNRGNFPPRFSGRQFPNYSSELNVNALELEDSALYLCASSLAYEAFFGQGTRLTVV.

The chain recombines TRBV9 with TRBJ2-7, with TRBD2 matching 13 bases. The J segment lost 2 bases and the V segment lost 4 bases, leaving 18 bases of the junction unmatched. This CDR3 is built from 20 residues. Germline V gives CDR1 SGDLS, CDR2 YYNGEE. The CDR3 loop reads CASSPHLGGLAGRGAYEQYF. The CDR3 DNA is TGTGCCAGCAGCCCACACCTAGGGGGACTAGCGGGGCGTGGGGCCTACGAGCAGTACTTC.

Worth noting for this clone: A read error may account for a junction end that differs from germline. This rearrangement joins TRBV29-1 to TRBJ2-7; TRBD1 might be the D (6 bases). CDR1 SQVTM and CDR2 ANQGSEA come from the germline V gene. The CDR3 runs 15 residues. CDR3 DNA: TGCAGCGTGGAAGGGGGTAACGCCGCTACTTACGAGCAGTACTTC. Amino acid sequence: CSVEGGNAATYEQYF.

The genes are TRBV7-9 and TRBJ2-7; 8 nucleotides line up with TRBD1. Germline-derived CDR1 and CDR2 are SEHNR and FQNEAQ (reference sequence). The CDR3 loop spans 15 amino acids. V lost 4 bases to trimming and J lost 2 bases; unmatched junction nucleotides: 7. The DNA for the CDR3 is TGTGCCAGCAGCTCCGGACAGGGCTTTACCTACGAGCAGTACTTC. Residues: CASSSGQGFTYEQYF.

V usage is TRBV6-5 and J usage is TRBJ1-3; 9 nucleotides line up with TRBD1. J lost 0 bases, V lost 4 bases, and 4 bases had no gene match. This CDR3 is built from 16 residues. The germline V gene has CDR1 MNHEY and CDR2 SVGAGI. CDR3 nucleotides: TGTGCCAGCAGTTTGGGACAGGGAAGCTCTGGAAACACCATATATTTT. Translating gives CASSLGQGSSGNTIYF.

The chain is built from TRBV14 and TRBJ2-5; D unclear. Germline V gene lookup returns CDR1 SGHDN and CDR2 FVKESK. The CDR3 is 15 residues long. The V gene lost 0 bases and the J gene lost 4 bases, with 12 bases spanning the gap. The CDR3 nucleotides are TGTGCCAGCAGCCAAGAAACTAATTCAGTAGAGACCCAGTACTTC. Residues: CASSQETNSVETQYF.

V is TRBV30 and J is TRBJ1-1, with D possibly matching TRBD1 (6 bases). The CDR3 extends over 13 amino acids. V was pared by 2 bases and J by 7 bases, with 14 bases between. Per the germline V gene, CDR1 is GTSNPN and CDR2 is SVGIG (reference sequence). CDR3 protein: CAWSSPDSYEAFF. CDR3 bases: TGTGCCTGGAGTTCCCCGGACAGTTATGAAGCTTTCTTT. Combining the CDR3 with reference TRBV30 and TRBJ1-1 gives the whole variable domain SQTIHQWPATLVQPVGSPLSLECTVEGTSNPNLYWYRQAAGRGLQLLFYSVGIGQISSEVPQNLSASRPQDRQFILSSKKLLLSDSGFYLCAWSSPDSYEAFFGQGTRLTVV.

The chain couples TRBV7-9 to TRBJ2-1, with D perhaps matching TRBD1 (6 bases). The V end was cut by 5 bases, the J end by 5 bases, with 19 bases between. Germline CDR1 SEHNR, CDR2 FQNEAQ (reference sequence). This CDR3 is built from 16 residues. CDR3 sequence reads: CASSPFHRAIDNEQFF. CDR3 bases: TGTGCCAGCAGCCCATTTCACAGGGCAATCGACAATGAGCAGTTCTTC.

The chain joins TRBV15 to TRBJ2-7; D is undetermined. This CDR3 comprises 11 residues. From germline, CDR1 is LNHNV and CDR2 YYDKDF (reference sequence). V was clipped by 4 bases and J by 6 bases, with 7 bases between them. CDR3 protein: CATSTGSEQYF. The CDR3 DNA follows: TGTGCCACCAGCACGGGTTCCGAGCAGTACTTC.

The chain links TRBV27 to TRBJ2-7; D is unresolved. Germline values: CDR1 MNHEY, CDR2 SMNVEV (reference sequence). The CDR3 runs to 13 residues. The V end lost 1 base, the J end lost 0 bases, and 4 bases lay between the germline ends. The CDR3 nucleotides read TGTGCCAGCAGTTTATTAGACTCCTACGAGCAGTACTTC. Protein product: CASSLLDSYEQYF.

The V call is TRBV19, the J call TRBJ2-4; TRBD1 matches 7 bases. The CDR3 is 14 residues long. The germline V gene encodes CDR1 LNHDA and CDR2 SQIVND (reference sequence). V was pared by 1 base and J by 8 bases, with 5 bases of the junction left unmatched. The CDR3, as DNA: TGTGCCAGTAGTATAGGTAGACAGGGATACATTCAGTACTTC. Translation gives CASSIGRQGYIQYF.

This chain joins TRBV27 and TRBJ2-7; D might be TRBD1 (6 bases). V lost 5 bases to trimming and J lost 2 bases, with 10 bases between them. The CDR3 contains 13 residues. CDR1 is MNHEY, CDR2 SMNVEV, per germline (reference sequence). In DNA, the CDR3 is TGTGCCAGCAGTCCAGGACAGACCTACGAGCAGTACTTC. Translation gives CASSPGQTYEQYF.

This clone is labeled as medium-sized. This chain uses TRBV6-4 with TRBJ2-1; the D gene is possibly TRBD2 (6 bases). V dropped 3 bases and J dropped 7 bases, with 16 bases sitting between them. The CDR3 loop spans 15 amino acids. Germline-derived CDR1 and CDR2 are MRHNA and SNTAGT. CDR3 protein: CASSEEDGSGNEQFF. The CDR3, as DNA: TGTGCCAGCAGTGAAGAAGACGGGAGTGGGAATGAGCAGTTCTTC.

The chain's CDR3 is CASGGVDSYEQYF. CDR3 bases: TGTGCCAGCGGCGGGGTTGATTCATACGAGCAGTACTTC. V gene TRBV27 combines with J gene TRBJ2-7; D is possibly TRBD2 (6 bases). Germline V gene lookup returns CDR1 MNHEY and CDR2 SMNVEV (reference sequence). V shed 8 bases and J shed 4 bases, with 15 bases lying between them. CDR3 size: 13 residues.

The genes are TRBV5-1 and TRBJ2-2, with 12 bases matching TRBD1. The germline V gene encodes CDR1 SGHRS and CDR2 YFSETQ. The CDR3 totals 18 residues. The ends lost 3 bases at V and 5 bases at J; junction bases unmatched: 11. CDR3 residues: CASSSGAGTGGRTGELFF. CDR3 sequence (DNA): TGCGCCAGCAGCTCGGGAGCCGGGACAGGGGGCCGTACCGGGGAGCTGTTTTTT.

This clone has a single count. The V call is TRBV27, the J call TRBJ2-1; perhaps TRBD1 as D (5 bases). This CDR3 is built from 11 residues. Trimming took off 5 bases at V and 12 bases at J, with 11 bases between the two ends. Germline CDR1 is MNHEY and CDR2 is SMNVEV (reference sequence). DNA of the CDR3: TGTGCCAGCAGTCTTGGACAAGGGCAGTTCTTC. This gives the protein CASSLGQGQFF.

This clone occurred once. The chain uses TRBV7-2 and TRBJ2-1, with TRBD2 matching over 13 bases. CDR1 and CDR2 (germline): SGHTA, FQGNSA. V shed 1 base and J 7 bases; nucleotides not matched to a gene: 10. The CDR3 covers 18 residues. This CDR3 is CASSLGGLAGEMTNEQFF. CDR3 nucleotide sequence: TGTGCCAGCAGCTTAGGTGGACTAGCGGGAGAAATGACGAATGAGCAGTTCTTC.

V gene TRBV28 combines with J gene TRBJ1-5; D remains ambiguous. V lost 3 bases to trimming and J lost 0 bases, with 3 bases between them. The CDR3 spans 13 residues. Germline V CDR1 and CDR2: MDHEN, SYDVKM. CDR3 in amino acids: CASSFPSNQPQHF. Written as DNA, the CDR3 is TGTGCCAGCAGTTTTCCTAGCAATCAGCCCCAGCATTTT.